The source of this T cell receptor (beta chain) is a study of blood T cell repertoires in COVID-19. Study information: PBMCs, B-cell-depleted T cells, or T cells were the source of the cDNA or gDNA that made up the material.

This clone has only a few counts. Germline CDR1 is LNHDA and CDR2 is SQIVND (reference sequence). This CDR3 comprises 13 residues. Trimming removed 4 bases at V and 3 bases at J, with 10 bases between. TCRdb's table, derived via immunoSEQ multiplex PCR, lists solely in-frame clones and lacks some. The sample contains more than 200,000 clones, around four fifths of which appear only once. This TCR derives from a woman between 40 and 50 years old with active or convalescent COVID-19. The sequencing sample was made of peripheral blood. This chain uses TRBV19 with TRBJ2-7, with D hard to call. This CDR3 reads CASSTTTVYEQYF. The CDR3 coding sequence is TGTGCCAGTAGTACCACGACTGTCTACGAGCAGTACTTC.